The 26 T cell receptor beta chains reported below all come from one sample, sequenced in a study of sequential checkpoint blockade in melanoma. The treatment is: randomized to nivolumab then ipilimumab (arm A) or the reverse (arm B). This table comes from immunoSEQ multiplex PCR, and its TCRdb copy is limited to in-frame clones, with some not included. The sample has 13,000 to 15,000 clones, around half seen once. The source material was CD8+ T cells sorted from blood (inferred from file names), sampled from a patient given nivolumab and ipilimumab in sequence. Receptors originate from a human donor with melanoma.

V is TRBV6-5 and J is TRBJ1-1, with D hard to call. Germline V CDR1 and CDR2: MNHEY, SVGAGI. V was trimmed by 4 bases and J by 0 bases, leaving 6 bases between them. CDR3 size: 13 residues. The CDR3 region is CASSLELNTEAFF. The CDR3 coding sequence is TGTGCCAGCAGTTTGGAGTTGAACACTGAAGCTTTCTTT.

This sequence joins TRBV6-1 and TRBJ2-5, with D unresolved. TRBJ2-7 matches the DNA end more closely, so the J call is doubtful. The germline gives CDR1 MNHNS, CDR2 SASEGT. The CDR3 runs to 13 residues. The CDR3 DNA sequence: TGTGCCAGCAGTGAAAGCGAAGTCTACGAGCAGTACTTC. It translates to CASSESEVYEQYF.

This clone was seen a handful of times. This chain joins TRBV29-1 and TRBJ2-7; TRBD1 is a possible D gene (5 bases). V shed 4 bases and J shed 3 bases, with 10 bases lying between them. This CDR3 is built from 12 residues. Per germline, CDR1 SQVTM and CDR2 ANQGSEA. The CDR3 loop reads CSVVDTRYEQYF. DNA of the CDR3: TGCAGCGTTGTGGACACCCGCTACGAGCAGTACTTC.

The chain employs TRBV19 and TRBJ1-2; 7 bases fit TRBD1. V shed 4 bases, J shed 5 bases, and the junction held 10 bases outside the gene matches. Germline loops: CDR1 LNHDA, CDR2 SQIVND (reference sequence). The CDR3 spans 15 residues. The CDR3 spells CASSTRDSVVYGYTF. CDR3 coding DNA: TGTGCCAGTAGTACCAGGGACAGTGTAGTATATGGCTACACCTTC. Together with reference TRBV19 and TRBJ1-2, the CDR3 gives the full variable domain: DGGITQSPKYLFRKEGQNVTLSCEQNLNHDAMYWYRQDPGQGLRLIYYSQIVNDFQKGDIAEGYSVSREKKESFPLTVTSAQKNPTAFYLCASSTRDSVVYGYTFGSGTRLTVV.

This clone has only a few counts. The CDR3: CASRNFKGGETRDEQYF. CDR3 DNA: TGTGCCAGCAGAAACTTTAAGGGAGGGGAAACACGCGACGAGCAGTACTTC. The gene calls are TRBV21-1 and TRBJ2-7; the listed D gene, TRBD2, was not tested against the DNA. TRBV21-1 is described as a pseudogene. The CDR3 length is 17 residues.

The chain carries TRBV27 and TRBJ2-5, with 9 nucleotides matching TRBD1. Unmatched junction bases numbered 13, after V lost 1 base and J lost 4 bases. This CDR3 has 18 amino acids. CDR1 and CDR2 (germline): MNHEY, SMNVEV (reference sequence). DNA for the CDR3: TGTGCCAGCAGTTTATTTAATCCCGAACAGGGGGCTGGAGAGACCCAGTACTTC. Amino acids: CASSLFNPEQGAGETQYF.

This clone was counted only a few times. The gene calls are TRBV4-1 and TRBJ2-3, with a tentative D call TRBD2 (6 bases). Trimming stripped 5 bases from V and 0 bases from J, with 12 bases between. This CDR3 is 15 amino acids long. In germline, CDR1 is MGHRA, CDR2 YSYEKL. The CDR3 region has the DNA TGCGCCAGCAGCTCCGGGACTTCGAGCACAGATACGCAGTATTTT. Amino acid sequence: CASSSGTSSTDTQYF.

The gene calls are TRBV2 and TRBJ2-6; D gene unclear. In germline, CDR1 is SNHLY, CDR2 FYNNEI. The CDR3 length is 19 residues. The V and J ends lost 0 bases and 0 bases respectively, with 15 bases between them. Written as DNA, the CDR3 is TGTGCCAGCAGTGAAGCGCTTCAGGTGACCAGCTCTGGGGCCAACGTCCTGACTTTC. Protein: CASSEALQVTSSGANVLTF.

Only a few counts were recorded for this clone. The V and J genes are TRBV19 and TRBJ1-2, with 7 bases that match TRBD1. Germline values: CDR1 LNHDA, CDR2 SQIVND (reference sequence). The CDR3 totals 13 residues. V lost 5 bases, J lost 4 bases, and 4 bases stayed unmatched. The CDR3 region has the DNA TGTGCCAGTAGTTTGACAGGGATCTATGGCTACACCTTC. This codes for CASSLTGIYGYTF.

The chain recombines TRBV21-1 with TRBJ2-3; TRBD2, the table's D call, lacks a check against the DNA. TRBV21-1 is reported as a pseudogene. The CDR3 is 14 amino acids. CDR3 protein: CANAQAGSTDTQYF. The CDR3 nucleotides read TGTGCCAATGCCCAAGCGGGGTCCACAGATACGCAGTATTTT.

The genes are TRBV4-2 and TRBJ1-2, with 11 bases lining up with TRBD1. Germline V gene data show CDR1 as LGHNA and CDR2 as YNFKEQ. The CDR3 runs to 17 residues. The ends lost 1 base at V and 7 bases at J; junction bases unmatched: 11. The CDR3 DNA sequence: TGTGCCAGCAGCCAAGTACCCGGGACAGGGGGTATTGGTGGCTACACCTTC. This translates into CASSQVPGTGGIGGYTF.

The gene calls are TRBV9 and TRBJ2-3; a weak D match, TRBD2 (7 bases). The CDR3 covers 15 residues. Germline V gene sequence: CDR1 SGDLS, CDR2 YYNGEE. Trimming stripped 4 bases from V and 2 bases from J, with 14 bases between. Here the CDR3 DNA reads TGTGCCAGCAGCCCAGGAGGGGGGGCCACAGATACGCAGTATTTT. This encodes CASSPGGGATDTQYF.

This clone turned up a few times. The chain recombines TRBV19 with TRBJ2-1; 11 bases match TRBD2. The CDR3 sequence is 14 residues long. Germline V gene sequence: CDR1 LNHDA, CDR2 SQIVND (reference sequence). The V segment lost 6 bases and the J segment 6 bases; nucleotides outside the gene matches: 4. The CDR3 spells CASRVLAGVNEQFF. The CDR3 nucleotides read TGTGCCAGTAGAGTACTAGCGGGAGTCAATGAGCAGTTCTTC.

The chain is built from TRBV10-3 and TRBJ2-3, with D tentatively TRBD2 (6 bases). This CDR3 has 18 amino acids. From germline, CDR1 is ENHRY and CDR2 SYGVKD. V lost 5 bases and J 3 bases, leaving 24 bases between the germline ends. The CDR3 protein is CAISPPPLAKEGTDTQYF. In DNA form, the CDR3 reads TGTGCCATCAGTCCACCCCCCCTAGCGAAAGAGGGGACAGATACGCAGTATTTT.

This chain joins TRBV27 and TRBJ2-1; 9 bases match TRBD1. The CDR3 is 14 residues long. CDR1 and CDR2 from the germline V gene are MNHEY and SMNVEV (reference sequence). Unmatched junction bases numbered 9, after V lost 6 bases and J lost 9 bases. CDR3 loop: CASRAGTGFGEQFF. The CDR3 nucleotides are TGTGCCAGCAGGGCCGGGACAGGGTTTGGTGAGCAGTTCTTC.

The rearrangement links TRBV9 to TRBJ1-1; the match to TRBD1 covers 7 bases. CDR1 and CDR2 from the germline V gene are SGDLS and YYNGEE. V shed 0 bases, J shed 2 bases, and the junction held 7 bases outside the gene matches. The CDR3 length is 16 residues. CDR3 sequence (DNA): TGTGCCAGCAGCGTAGCTTCCGGGACAGTAAACACTGAAGCTTTCTTT. It codes for CASSVASGTVNTEAFF.

The V gene is TRBV28, the J gene TRBJ2-1, with 9 bases that match TRBD1. The V gene's germline CDR1 is MDHEN and CDR2 SYDVKM. V lost 5 bases, J lost 9 bases, and 11 bases stayed unmatched. This CDR3 is 15 amino acids long. Written as DNA, the CDR3 is TGTGCCAGCAGTATTACCGGGACAGGGATAATTGAGCAGTTCTTC. Protein: CASSITGTGIIEQFF.

V usage is TRBV5-1 and J usage is TRBJ2-3; possibly TRBD1 for D (6 bases). Between the trimmed V and J ends, which lost 5 bases and 4 bases, there was a span of 14 bases. Germline CDR1 reads SGHRS; CDR2 reads YFSETQ. This CDR3 comprises 14 residues. In DNA form, the CDR3 reads TGCGCCAGCAGACAGGGCAGGGTGTCAGATACGCAGTATTTT. This codes for CASRQGRVSDTQYF.

The chain combines TRBV12-2 with TRBJ2-7; the table's D call, TRBD2, was not checked against the DNA. TRBV12-2 represents a pseudogene. The CDR3 covers 16 residues. CDR3 sequence reads: CASRLPGLAVDYEQYF. The DNA of the CDR3 is TGTGCAAGTCGCTTGCCGGGACTAGCGGTCGACTACGAGCAGTACTTC.

The chain combines TRBV19 with TRBJ2-5, with 10 bases that match TRBD2. The CDR3 is made up of 20 amino acids. V lost 3 bases, J lost 3 bases, and 19 bases stayed unmatched. Germline values: CDR1 LNHDA, CDR2 SQIVND (reference sequence). CDR3 loop: CASSINGLAGVVVREETQYF. Here the CDR3 DNA reads TGTGCCAGTAGTATTAACGGGCTAGCGGGAGTAGTTGTCCGAGAAGAGACCCAGTACTTC.

The table lists this clone with a count of one. The chain uses TRBV27 and TRBJ1-5; D perhaps matches TRBD1 (6 bases). V was shortened by 6 bases and J by 1 base, with 16 bases between the two germline ends. Germline V gene lookup returns CDR1 MNHEY and CDR2 SMNVEV (reference sequence). The CDR3 is made up of 16 amino acids. CDR3 sequence: CASRTGGGTSNQPQHF. Written as DNA, the CDR3 is TGTGCCAGCAGGACGGGGGGAGGGACAAGCAATCAGCCCCAGCATTTT.

This sequence joins TRBV6-5 and TRBJ1-5, with D possibly TRBD1 on 5 matching bases. The germline V and J ends were trimmed by 5 bases and 0 bases, with 11 bases remaining between them. CDR1 is MNHEY, CDR2 SVGAGI, per germline. The CDR3 consists of 15 residues. For the CDR3, the DNA is TGTGCCAGCAGTCTGACAGAGGATAGCAATCAGCCCCAGCATTTT. Translating it yields CASSLTEDSNQPQHF.

This clone showed up just a few times. The chain uses TRBV10-3 and TRBJ1-1; D may be TRBD1 (6 bases). The germline gives CDR1 ENHRY, CDR2 SYGVKD. V lost 0 bases, J lost 7 bases, and 12 bases lay in between. CDR3 length: 14 amino acids. CDR3 bases: TGTGCCATCAGTGAGTCGGGGGCCGCGGATGAAGCTTTCTTT. As protein: CAISESGAADEAFF.

This clone appeared a few times. V usage is TRBV28 and J usage is TRBJ1-1; D is perhaps TRBD1 (5 bases). Trimming removed 7 bases at V and 1 base at J, with 10 bases between. This CDR3 region has 13 residues. Germline CDR1 reads MDHEN; CDR2 reads SYDVKM. The CDR3 loop is CASKVQENTEAFF. CDR3 in DNA: TGTGCCAGCAAAGTACAGGAGAACACTGAAGCTTTCTTT.

The chain links TRBV9 to TRBJ2-7; D is perhaps TRBD1 (6 bases). Trimming removed 0 bases at V and 7 bases at J, with 11 bases between. CDR1 is SGDLS and CDR2 is YYNGEE in the germline V gene. The length of the CDR3 is 13 residues. The DNA for the CDR3 is TGTGCCAGCAGCGTAGTAGACAGGAGTGAGCAGTACTTC. This translates into CASSVVDRSEQYF.

The rearrangement links TRBV5-5 to TRBJ1-4; no firm D call. The CDR3 is made up of 11 amino acids. Germline CDR1 and CDR2: SGHKS and YYEKEE (reference sequence). The V gene lost 2 bases and the J gene lost 8 bases, with 4 bases spanning the gap. The CDR3 bases are TGTGCCAGCAGCTTCGGGGAAAAACTGTTTTTT. Amino acids: CASSFGEKLFF.